This T cell receptor (beta chain) is drawn from a study of T cells expressing NK-cell markers. About the study: Sorted CD3+CD56+NKG2C+, CD3+CD56+NKG2C- and CD3+CD56-NKG2C+ T cells provided the TCR beta repertoires. Of eight sequenced donors, seven were HCMV-seropositive and one HCMV-seronegative.

The authors generated TCR beta cDNA through 5'RACE template switching with UMIs. TCRdb re-called the 5' RACE reads and gives one entry per CDR3 protein, without DNA. The sample table includes approximately 440,000 distinct CDR3 sequences. Germline V gene data show CDR1 as LGHNA and CDR2 as YNFKEQ. The CDR3 sequence is 14 residues long. The rearrangement uses TRBV4-2 and TRBJ2-1. The sequencing input was blood T cells: a sorted CD56 or NKG2C T cell subset, CD4+ or CD8+ T cells, or bulk PBMC T cells (not recorded which). The source of this sequence is a woman in her fifties or sixties in good health. The CDR3 protein is CASSQEFGHNEQFF.